This entry lists 23 T cell receptor beta chains sequenced from one sample in a study of neurological immune-mediated disorders. TCRdb analysed the 5' RACE reads with MiXCR anew, one entry per CDR3 protein. The top ten hold over 12% of the sample, which has 20,000 or so distinct CDR3 sequences, around 16% seen once. The sequencing input was PBMCs. The source of these receptors is a female donor with HTLV-1-associated myelopathy (HAM/TSP).

This rearrangement joins TRBV19 to TRBJ2-7; D may be TRBD1 (5 bases). The CDR3 has 15 residues. The germline V and J ends were trimmed by 3 bases and 0 bases, with 12 bases remaining between them. Germline assignment: CDR1 LNHDA and CDR2 SQIVND (reference sequence). The CDR3 nucleotides are TGTGCCAGTAGTATTGTTCAGGGCATCTCCTACGAGCAGTACTTC. It codes for CASSIVQGISYEQYF.

For this clonotype: The limits of the CDR3 on the DNA are not certain, so only TCRdb's listed CDR3 is given. The CDR3 sequence: CASSFYICSASPEREGFSETQYF. The chain carries TRBV5-5 and TRBJ2-5; the listed D gene, TRBD2, was not tested against the DNA. The CDR3 is 23 residues long, ends included. The germline V gene encodes CDR1 SGHKS and CDR2 YYEKEE (reference sequence).

This clonotype was recorded many times. This chain links TRBV29-1 with TRBJ1-1; D may be TRBD1 (6 bases). This CDR3 region has 13 residues. V gave up 6 bases and J gave up 1 base, with 12 bases separating them. From germline, CDR1 is SQVTM and CDR2 ANQGSEA. The CDR3 here is CSVEQGGNTEAFF. In DNA form, the CDR3 reads TGCAGCGTGGAACAGGGAGGGAACACTGAAGCTTTCTTT.

J is TRBJ1-2 and V is TRBV9; D may be TRBD1 (5 bases). CDR3 size: 15 residues. Trimming removed 0 bases from V and 4 bases from J, with 13 bases in between. In germline, CDR1 is SGDLS, CDR2 YYNGEE. The CDR3 DNA reads as TGTGCCAGCAGCGTAGGGGTGACAGACCGCTATGGCTACACCTTC. This encodes CASSVGVTDRYGYTF.

In its sample, this clonotype was seen many times. V gene TRBV14 combines with J gene TRBJ2-5, with D possibly called TRBD1 or TRBD2 (6 bases each). Per the germline V gene, CDR1 is SGHDN and CDR2 is FVKESK. V lost 4 bases and J lost 2, with 8 bases in between. This CDR3 contains 13 residues. CDR3 nucleotide sequence: TGTGCCAGCAGCCGGAGGGGGCAAGAGACCCAGTACTTC. It is translated as CASSRRGQETQYF.

The rearrangement uses TRBV5-1 and TRBJ2-7, with unresolved D. This CDR3 comprises 15 residues. V was pared by 3 bases and J by 3 bases, with 16 bases between. Germline V lookup: CDR1 SGHRS, CDR2 YFSETQ. This chain's CDR3 is CASSSSGALGYEQYF. The DNA of the CDR3 is TGCGCCAGCAGCTCTTCAGGTGCCCTGGGCTACGAGCAGTACTTC.

This clonotype was seen many times. The CDR3 protein is CATSDGSSGGDITDTQYF. The CDR3 DNA follows: TGTGCCACCAGTGATGGATCTAGCGGGGGGGACATAACAGATACGCAGTATTTT. The rearrangement links TRBV24-1 to TRBJ2-3; TRBD2 agrees at 12 bases. V dropped 3 bases and J dropped 3; count of bases not matched to a gene: 9. Looked up from germline, CDR1 is KGHDR and CDR2 is SFDVKD. The CDR3 extends over 18 amino acids.

This clonotype was counted ten times or more. The CDR3 here is CSARALDRDRTYEQYF. The CDR3 region has the DNA TGCAGTGCTAGAGCGTTAGACCGGGACAGGACCTACGAGCAGTACTTC. V usage is TRBV20-1 and J usage is TRBJ2-7, with TRBD1 matching 8 bases. Germline assignment: CDR1 DFQATT and CDR2 SNEGSKA (reference sequence). There are 16 residues in the CDR3. V shed 1 base, J shed 2 bases, and the junction held 10 bases outside the gene matches.

Here the CDR3 reads CSASFTSGSPYEQYF. CDR3 nucleotide sequence: TGCAGTGCTAGCTTTACTAGCGGGAGTCCCTACGAGCAGTACTTC. The chain employs TRBV20-1 and TRBJ2-7; 11 nucleotides match TRBD2. CDR3 size: 15 residues. V was clipped by 3 bases and J by 2 bases; unmatched bases: 6. Germline lookup yields CDR1 DFQATT and CDR2 SNEGSKA (reference sequence).

This clonotype was found many times. This rearrangement joins TRBV21-1 to TRBJ2-1; whether TRBD1, the table's D call, matches the DNA was not checked. TRBV21-1 has pseudogene status. This CDR3 spans 19 amino acids. CDR3 nucleotide sequence: TGTGCCAGCAGCAAAGGAGACAGCCGGGCCGCCGCCTCCTACAATGAGCAGTTCTTC. It translates to CASSKGDSRAAASYNEQFF.

This clonotype was seen repeatedly, ten times or more. The chain couples TRBV7-2 to TRBJ2-7; 11 positions match TRBD2. Losses at the gene ends were 6 bases for V and 3 bases for J; bases not matched to a gene: 7. This CDR3 contains 15 residues. In germline, CDR1 is SGHTA, CDR2 FQGNSA. The CDR3 loop is CASRGSGGAIYEQYF. CDR3 DNA sequence: TGTGCCAGCAGAGGTAGCGGGGGGGCCATCTACGAGCAGTACTTC. Supplemented by reference TRBV7-2 and TRBJ2-7, the full variable domain reads GAGVSQSPSNKVTEKGKDVELRCDPISGHTALYWYRQSLGQGLEFLIYFQGNSAPDKSGLPSDRFSAERTGGSVSTLTIQRTQQEDSAVYLCASRGSGGAIYEQYFGPGTRLTVT.

This clonotype showed up many times. V usage is TRBV5-1 and J usage is TRBJ2-1; unclear D gene. The CDR3 sequence is 12 residues long. V lost 0 bases to trimming and J lost 8 bases, with 6 bases between them. Germline-derived CDR1 and CDR2 are SGHRS and YFSETQ. CDR3 amino acids: CASSLAVDEQFF. The CDR3 coding sequence is TGCGCCAGCAGCTTGGCCGTCGATGAGCAGTTCTTC. The whole variable domain, remainder taken from reference TRBV5-1 and TRBJ2-1, is KAGVTQTPRYLIKTRGQQVTLSCSPISGHRSVSWYQQTPGQGLQFLFEYFSETQRNKGNFPGRFSGRQFSNSRSEMNVSTLELGDSALYLCASSLAVDEQFFGPGTRLTVL.

In its sample, this clonotype was seen many times. As DNA, the CDR3 is TGTGCCAGCAGTGTGAAGGGAGACACCGGGGAGCTGTTTTTT. It codes for CASSVKGDTGELFF. The gene calls are TRBV6-4 and TRBJ2-2; a possible D gene is TRBD2 (5 bases). V lost 4 bases to trimming and J lost 3 bases, with 9 bases between them. Germline values: CDR1 MRHNA, CDR2 SNTAGT. CDR3 size: 14 residues.

This clonotype was seen ten or more times. The gene calls are TRBV20-1 and TRBJ1-2, with D possibly TRBD1 on 5 matching bases. The CDR3 extends over 12 amino acids. V shed 3 bases and J shed 7 bases, with 12 bases lying between them. Germline CDR1 DFQATT, CDR2 SNEGSKA (reference sequence). CDR3 protein: CSASTGPIGYTF. The CDR3 DNA follows: TGCAGTGCTAGTACGGGACCAATTGGCTACACCTTC.

This clonotype showed up many times. This sequence joins TRBV2 and TRBJ1-2, with 8 bases that match TRBD1. The CDR3 has 15 residues. Germline trimming cut 2 bases from V and 4 bases from J; bases unmatched to any gene: 6. Germline CDR1 and CDR2: SNHLY and FYNNEI. The CDR3 DNA follows: TGTGCCAGCAGTGAACTCGGACAGGGAGTCTATGGCTACACCTTC. This translates into CASSELGQGVYGYTF.

Ten or more counts support this clonotype. The chain combines TRBV9 with TRBJ2-2; 7 bases line up with TRBD2. The germline CDR1 and CDR2 sequences are SGDLS and YYNGEE. V lost 0 bases to trimming and J lost 3 bases; unmatched junction nucleotides: 2. The length of the CDR3 is 15 residues. CDR3 nucleotides: TGTGCCAGCAGCGTAGAACTAGCGTACACCGGGGAGCTGTTTTTT. It is translated as CASSVELAYTGELFF.

V and J are TRBV20-1 and TRBJ1-1, with unresolved D. The CDR3 has 15 amino acids. Germline loops: CDR1 DFQATT, CDR2 SNEGSKA (reference sequence). Trimming pared 0 bases from V and 3 bases from J, leaving 14 bases between. The CDR3 DNA reads as TGCAGTGCTAGAGATGCCAGAAAGAGCCACACTGAAGCTTTCTTT. Protein sequence: CSARDARKSHTEAFF.

V and J are TRBV20-1 and TRBJ2-7; no clear D. V was clipped by 2 bases and J by 5 bases, with 16 bases between them. Germline CDR1 is DFQATT and CDR2 is SNEGSKA (reference sequence). The CDR3 has 14 amino acids. The CDR3 DNA follows: TGCAGTGCTAGATCCTCTGGCCCTTTGGACGAGCAGTACTTC. Translated: CSARSSGPLDEQYF.

This clonotype was picked up one time. A single base separates this from a much larger clone, so it may be a read error. This sequence joins TRBV5-5 and TRBJ1-2; D call uncertain. The CDR3 spans 14 residues. Germline-derived CDR1 and CDR2 are SGHKS and YYEKEE (reference sequence). V lost 4 bases and J 0 bases, leaving 10 bases between the germline ends. The CDR3 region is CASSTMGTNYGYTF. In DNA, the CDR3 is TGTGCCAGCAGCACCATGGGGACTAACTATGGCTACACCTTC.

This clonotype was seen repeatedly, ten times or more. This chain connects TRBV20-1 to TRBJ2-2, with 7 bases matching TRBD2. The germline V gene has CDR1 DFQATT and CDR2 SNEGSKA (reference sequence). The CDR3 has 15 residues. Trimming cost V 6 bases and J 0 bases; bases outside gene matches: 7. CDR3 in amino acids: CSARRGGANTGELFF. The DNA of the CDR3 is TGCAGTGCCCGTCGTGGGGGGGCGAACACCGGGGAGCTGTTTTTT.

At least ten counts were recorded for this clonotype. The chain employs TRBV12-5 and TRBJ2-5; possibly TRBD1 or TRBD2 for D (5 bases each). V gave up 6 bases and J gave up 0 bases, with 17 bases separating them. This CDR3 region has 16 residues. CDR1 is LGHNT, CDR2 FRNRAP, per germline. The CDR3 DNA sequence: TGTGCTAGTGGCGGGACCCAGGAGGACCACCAAGAGACCCAGTACTTC. Protein sequence: CASGGTQEDHQETQYF. The full variable domain, with the rest looked up from reference TRBV12-5 and TRBJ2-5, is DARVTQTPRHKVTEMGQEVTMRCQPILGHNTVFWYRQTMMQGLELLAYFRNRAPLDDSGMPKDRFSAEMPDATLATLKIQPSEPRDSAVYFCASGGTQEDHQETQYFGPGTRLLVL.

This clonotype came up once. The chain joins TRBV12-3 or TRBV12-4 to TRBJ2-7; D is unclear. The CDR3 runs 14 residues. The V and J ends lost 2 bases and 0 bases respectively, with 8 bases between them. The CDR3 DNA reads as TGTGCCAGCAGTTTACCTCCCCACTCCTACGAGCAGTACTTC. It yields the protein CASSLPPHSYEQYF.

This clonotype was seen ten or more times. The J gene is TRBJ2-5, the V gene TRBV20-1; D is unclear. The V gene's germline CDR1 is DFQATT and CDR2 SNEGSKA (reference sequence). The CDR3 is 14 residues long. The ends were cut back, 3 bases at V and 2 bases at J, with 13 bases in the middle. CDR3 bases: TGCAGTGCTAGTCATTACAGAGCTCAAGAGACCCAGTACTTC. Its translation is CSASHYRAQETQYF.